What follows describes a single TCR beta chain. Its antigen is not known. The record originates from a study of Ad26.COV2.S vaccination and SARS-CoV-2 variants. Whole-study findings and limits: Reported post-vaccination CD8+ and CD4+ T cell responses to spike showed substantial breadth.

Produced via immunoSEQ multiplex PCR; TCRdb's table is partial and in-frame only. This table holds some 300,000 clones, about 82% found once. The CDR3 is made up of 13 amino acids. Germline CDR1 is SGHDN and CDR2 is FVKESK. The germline V and J ends were trimmed by 4 bases and 3 bases, with 10 bases remaining between them. Treatment denoted: around 19 received Ad26.COV2.S at low or high dose, single or two shots; five or six received placebo; per-sample allocation not given. Repertoires come from day 63 after the first vaccine or placebo injection. The individual, an adult aged 18-55 years, was a donor in Boston.

This chain connects TRBV14 to TRBJ2-7, with a tentative D call TRBD2 (6 bases). Here the sequenced sample was peripheral blood, taken in a trial of Ad26.COV2.S vaccine versus placebo. The sequence came from a person between 18 and 65 years old who received the Ad26.COV2.S COVID-19 vaccine or a placebo. CDR3 DNA: TGTGCCAGCAGCCGCGGGACTTTCTACGAGCAGTACTTC. Amino acid sequence: CASSRGTFYEQYF. Together with reference TRBV14 and TRBJ2-7, the CDR3 gives the full variable domain: EAGVTQFPSHSVIEKGQTVTLRCDPISGHDNLYWYRRVMGKEIKFLLHFVKESKQDESGMPNNRFLAERTGGTYSTLKVQPAELEDSGVYFCASSRGTFYEQYFGPGTRLTVT.